This is a list of T cell receptor beta chains from one sample in a study of blood T cells in healthy people across ages. A single record per CDR3 protein comes from TCRdb applying MiXCR to the 5' RACE reads. This sample carries about 570,000 distinct CDR3 sequences, roughly 28% of them seen once, and the ten largest clones take about 18%. The sample was blood. These receptors originate from a woman between 65 and 79 years old in good health. CDR3s leave out the opening cysteine and the closing phenylalanine or tryptophan.

>TRBJ2-5|TRBV7-2
ASSLRLAGLGETQY
>TRBJ1-5|TRBV21-1
ASSNGVAGWTPYNQPQH
>TRBJ2-1|TRBV27
ASSAETGTATYNEQF
>TRBJ2-2|TRBV5-1
ASSLGQGNTGEPF
>TRBJ1-2|TRBV6-1
ASSEGTGNYGYT
>TRBJ1-1|TRBV29-1
SVEDHGGTEAF
>-|TRBV20-1
SALQGMGETQY
>TRBJ2-2|TRBV24-1
ATSDPTGGRHAGELF
>TRBJ2-1|TRBV15
ATSYNANTNEQF
>TRBJ2-5|TRBV20-1
SASSGGSVGRETQY
>TRBJ1-2|TRBV20-1
SARAPGDYGYT
>TRBJ1-6|TRBV5-5
ASSLRDRNSPLH
>TRBJ1-4|TRBV4-3
ASSQDLLGRAGENEKLF
>TRBJ2-4|TRBV20-1
SAPQGLAKNIQY
>TRBJ2-1|TRBV15
ATSRLAGGSYNEQF
>TRBJ2-7|TRBV12-3/TRBV12-4
ASSTGPFRVQY
>TRBJ2-3|TRBV20-1
SATQTSGGADTQY
>TRBJ2-3|TRBV18
ASSPRGTLTDTQY
>TRBJ2-3|TRBV29-1
SVDTLEADTQY
>TRBJ2-2|TRBV9
ASGLGLNTGELF
>TRBJ1-4|TRBV3-1
ASSQARGFGEKLF
>TRBJ2-2|TRBV28
ASTVNTGELF
>TRBJ1-5|TRBV20-1
SARDPRTVNQPQH
>TRBJ1-1|TRBV12-5
ASSLMQPLVNTEAF
>TRBJ1-4|TRBV19
ASSIFPKGRRGEELF
>TRBJ2-7|TRBV6-2/TRBV6-3
ASSLSWGSYEQY
>-|TRBV5-1
ASSSTRTPGTQY
>TRBJ1-2|TRBV29-1
SVVGQRSSNYGYT
>TRBJ2-3|TRBV5-1
ASSLGLPPTDTQY
>TRBJ2-3|TRBV7-3
ASSQQGLSTDTQY
>TRBJ1-2|TRBV7-9
ASNHDGIYGYT
>TRBJ2-5|TRBV2
ASRYSGEGETQY
>-|TRBV6-6
ASSYSGSGGDNEQF
>TRBJ2-7|TRBV20-1
SARVGREYEQY
>TRBJ1-2|TRBV7-2
ASASDRTYGYT
>TRBJ2-1|TRBV7-9
ASSPDRQGRNEQF
>TRBJ2-7|TRBV7-2
ASSLGLGHPGQY
>TRBJ2-5|TRBV20-1
SARGGLDGETQY
>-|TRBV12-3/TRBV12-4
ASSFVDAWTGGGDEQY
>TRBJ2-4|TRBV7-2
ASSLAAEGFQY
>TRBJ2-7|TRBV10-3
AISTGLAGPPYEQY
>-|TRBV11-3
ASSSSGTGRIEQF
>TRBJ2-5|TRBV12-3/TRBV12-4
ASSRLGGKTQY
>TRBJ2-5|TRBV6-1
ASTGQQETQY
>TRBJ1-5|TRBV6-1
ASSVERARGGEPQH
>TRBJ1-6|TRBV9
ASSVGGDSPLH
>TRBJ1-2|TRBV7-2
ASRPGLGGYT
>TRBJ1-2|TRBV20-1
SAHSPVLYGYT
>TRBJ1-2|TRBV5-1
ASSNGRGSGNYGYT